This T cell receptor beta chain was sequenced during a study of shared clonotypes between healthy human individuals. Assay used: immunoSEQ multiplex PCR; TCRdb lists only in-frame clones, some missing. The table has 1.5 million to 2.5 million clones, about 95% seen once; the top ten hold 0.9% to 1.5%. CDR1 and CDR2 (germline): LNHDA, SQIVND (reference sequence). The V gene end was trimmed by 0 bases and the J gene end by 9 bases; junction bases not matched to a gene: 8. The CDR3 runs 16 residues. Naivety among CD8 cells was defined by CD45RO negativity and positive CCR7 selection, thereby excluding terminally differentiated effector memory CD45RA+ cells.

Sequencing used naive CD8+ T cells sorted from blood. J is TRBJ2-1 and V is TRBV19; 10 bases map to TRBD1. This receptor was obtained from a man younger than 30 in good health. The CDR3 region is CASSIDLGQGLGEQFF. Here the CDR3 DNA reads TGTGCCAGTAGTATAGATCTGGGACAGGGGTTAGGTGAGCAGTTCTTC.